This TCR beta chain originates from a study of T cells in Graves' hyperthyroidism and ophthalmopathy. Looking at the study overall: Peripheral blood sampling occurred at initial diagnosis, before any treatment.

On the basis of clinical symptoms, serum thyroxine and TRAb, thyroid ultrasound and orbital computed tomography, diagnoses were made. This clonotype was observed a handful of times. V lost 5 bases to trimming and J lost 0 bases, with 16 bases between them. Germline assignment: CDR1 SGHTA and CDR2 FQGTGA. The CDR3 runs 16 residues. RNA transcripts were the template for amplifying TCR beta CDR3 regions. A first-round RT-PCR of the TCR CDR3 used the HTBI primer set. One entry per CDR3 protein results from TCRdb running MiXCR on the multiplex PCR reads. The sample records about 300,000 distinct CDR3 sequences, 15% to 20% being singletons.

The chain joins TRBV7-3 to TRBJ1-2; no definite D call. This TCR was recovered from a man in his fifties or sixties with Graves' ophthalmopathy. The source material was blood. CDR3 sequence (DNA): TGTGCCAGCAGCCTAAATCTGGCAGAAGCTAACTATGGCTACACCTTC. It translates to CASSLNLAEANYGYTF.